The 13 T cell receptor beta chains below come from one sample, sequenced in a study of T cells expressing NK-cell markers (TCRdb year 2020). To prepare the library, 5' RACE was applied. Sequencing used an Illumina HiSeq 2000. Once TCRdb had reprocessed the reads, it stored one entry per CDR3 protein sequence and supplied no DNA. This sample's table contains 140,000 or so distinct CDR3 sequences. The ten largest make up 12% of the sample. The specimen sequenced was blood T cells: a sorted CD56 or NKG2C T cell subset, CD4+ or CD8+ T cells, or bulk PBMC T cells (not recorded which). The origin of the receptors is a man younger than 35 in good health. Donor details come from another sample of the same person, matched by shared clones.

V usage is TRBV7-9 and J usage is TRBJ2-1; the TCRdb call, TRBD1, lacks DNA for checking. Germline CDR1 and CDR2: SEHNR and FQNEAQ (reference sequence). The CDR3 loop spans 12 amino acids. The CDR3: CASSLSGSGGFF.

The chain has TRBV11-2 and TRBJ2-3; checking the TCRdb D call of TRBD2 is not possible without DNA. The CDR3 is 16 amino acids. Germline-derived CDR1 and CDR2 are SGHAT and FQNNGV. Here the CDR3 reads CASSTGTSGFVDTQYF.

The J gene is TRBJ2-1, the V gene TRBV20-1; TCRdb designates TRBD2, a call that cannot be tested without DNA. Germline V gene sequence: CDR1 DFQATT, CDR2 SNEGSKA (reference sequence). This CDR3 contains 11 residues. CDR3 protein: CSAILADLQFF.

The rearrangement joins TRBV15 to TRBJ1-2. This CDR3 spans 14 amino acids. Germline assignment: CDR1 LNHNV and CDR2 YYDKDF (reference sequence). The CDR3 loop reads CATSRVPESQGYTF.

The chain combines TRBV10-3 with TRBJ2-7; TCRdb returns TRBD2, unconfirmable since there is no DNA. This CDR3 is 15 amino acids long. In germline, CDR1 is ENHRY, CDR2 SYGVKD. The CDR3 loop reads CAATGREGFSYEQYF.

The chain combines TRBV5-1 with TRBJ2-2. This CDR3 is built from 16 residues. The germline V gene has CDR1 SGHRS and CDR2 YFSETQ. CDR3: CASSLVGDRSTGELFF.

The chain joins TRBV27 to TRBJ2-2; TCRdb gives TRBD2 as the D gene, but with no DNA this cannot be confirmed. CDR3 length equals 17 residues. Germline V CDR1 and CDR2: MNHEY, SMNVEV (reference sequence). The CDR3 is CASSTVGDGYHTGELFF.

The chain employs TRBV20-1 and TRBJ2-1; with no DNA, the TCRdb D assignment of TRBD1 cannot be verified. The length of the CDR3 is 11 residues. The germline gives CDR1 DFQATT, CDR2 SNEGSKA (reference sequence). The CDR3 spells CSAGGGDEQFF.

This chain links TRBV20-1 with TRBJ2-1; TCRdb proposes TRBD2, but this gene call is untestable without DNA. CDR3 length: 19 amino acids. CDR1 is DFQATT and CDR2 is SNEGSKA in the germline V gene (reference sequence). CDR3 protein: CSARPASGSFTSSYNEQFF.

J is TRBJ2-1 and V is TRBV29-1; TCRdb calls TRBD1, which cannot be checked without DNA. Per the germline V gene, CDR1 is SQVTM and CDR2 is ANQGSEA. CDR3 length: 14 amino acids. CDR3 residues: CSAITGTRRTEQFF.

The J gene is TRBJ2-7, the V gene TRBV6-1; TCRdb designates TRBD2, a call that cannot be tested without DNA. This CDR3 spans 14 amino acids. Per germline, CDR1 MNHNS and CDR2 SASEGT. The CDR3 reads CASLGGERYYEQYF.

This chain joins TRBV7-9 and TRBJ1-1; TCRdb's assignment of TRBD1 cannot be checked, as there is no DNA. The CDR3 contains 14 residues. Germline V gives CDR1 SEHNR, CDR2 FQNEAQ (reference sequence). CDR3 amino acids: CASSGRDSGPEAFF.

This sequence joins TRBV14 and TRBJ2-2; TCRdb returns TRBD2, unconfirmable since there is no DNA. Germline lookup yields CDR1 SGHDN and CDR2 FVKESK. This CDR3 spans 16 amino acids. This CDR3 is CASSFLAGPNTGELFF.